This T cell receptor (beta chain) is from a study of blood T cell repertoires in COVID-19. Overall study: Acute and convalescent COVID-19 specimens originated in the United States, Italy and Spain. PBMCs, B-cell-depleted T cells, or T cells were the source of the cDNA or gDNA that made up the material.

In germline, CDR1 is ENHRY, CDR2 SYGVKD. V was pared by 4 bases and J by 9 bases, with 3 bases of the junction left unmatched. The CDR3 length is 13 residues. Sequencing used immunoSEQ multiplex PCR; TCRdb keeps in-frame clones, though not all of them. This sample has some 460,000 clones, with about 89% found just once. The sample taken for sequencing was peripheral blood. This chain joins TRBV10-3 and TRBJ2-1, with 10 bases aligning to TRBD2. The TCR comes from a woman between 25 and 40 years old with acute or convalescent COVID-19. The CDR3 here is CAISVLAGGEQFF. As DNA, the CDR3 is TGTGCCATCAGTGTGTTAGCGGGGGGTGAGCAGTTCTTC.